This T cell receptor (beta chain) was found in a study of blood T cells in healthy people across ages. Broader study findings: Long-lived and aged donors differed, with more naive CD4+ cells and higher diversity in the long-lived.

Germline CDR1 DFQATT, CDR2 SNEGSKA (reference sequence). Trimming pared 6 bases from V and 4 bases from J, leaving 15 bases between. The CDR3 consists of 13 residues. Roughly 9 milliliters of peripheral blood were drawn from each donor. As for this clonotype: Antigen specificity is unknown.

Primers used in a second PCR of roughly 6 to 11 cycles were a sample-barcoded 5' primer and a J-beta primer mix. Tags on each cDNA molecule came from a template-switch adaptor with 12 random nucleotides. TCRdb reprocessed the 5' RACE reads via MiXCR and lists one record per CDR3 protein. The data contain 630,000 or so distinct CDR3 sequences, 32% of them seen just once; the ten biggest clones take up about 16%. V is TRBV20-1 and J is TRBJ1-2, with D unclear. Input material: blood. The clonotype originates from a woman aged 80 or older in good health. The CDR3 loop reads CSAGSEGVYGYTF. In DNA form, the CDR3 reads TGCAGTGCGGGGAGTGAGGGTGTCTATGGCTACACCTTC.